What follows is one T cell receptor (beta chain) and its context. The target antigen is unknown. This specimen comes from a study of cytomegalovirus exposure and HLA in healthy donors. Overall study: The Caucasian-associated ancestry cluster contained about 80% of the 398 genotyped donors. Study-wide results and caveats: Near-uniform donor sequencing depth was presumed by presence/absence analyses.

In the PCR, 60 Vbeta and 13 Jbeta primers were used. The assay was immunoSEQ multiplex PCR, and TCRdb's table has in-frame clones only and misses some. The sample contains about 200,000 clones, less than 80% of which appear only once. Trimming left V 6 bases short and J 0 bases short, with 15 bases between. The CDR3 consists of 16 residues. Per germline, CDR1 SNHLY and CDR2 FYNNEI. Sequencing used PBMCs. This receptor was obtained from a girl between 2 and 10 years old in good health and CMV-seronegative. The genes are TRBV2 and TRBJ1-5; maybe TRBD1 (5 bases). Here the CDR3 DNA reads TGTGCCAGCAGAGGTATGACAGTATATAGCAATCAGCCCCAGCATTTT. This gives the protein CASRGMTVYSNQPQHF.